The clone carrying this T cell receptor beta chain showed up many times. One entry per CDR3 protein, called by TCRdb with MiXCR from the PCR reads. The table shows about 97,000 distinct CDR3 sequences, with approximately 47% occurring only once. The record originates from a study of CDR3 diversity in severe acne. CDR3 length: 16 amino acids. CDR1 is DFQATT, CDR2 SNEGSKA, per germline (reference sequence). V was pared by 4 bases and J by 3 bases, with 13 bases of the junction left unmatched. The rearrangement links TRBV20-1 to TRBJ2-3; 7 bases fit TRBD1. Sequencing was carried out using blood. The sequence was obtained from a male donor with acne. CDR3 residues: CSATPQTGEWTDTQYF. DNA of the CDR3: TGCAGTGCTACCCCCCAAACAGGGGAGTGGACAGATACGCAGTATTTT.